This T cell receptor (beta chain) was retrieved from a study of T cells of healthy individuals. TCRdb processed the 5' RACE reads anew with MiXCR; each CDR3 protein has one entry. The table has tens of thousands of distinct CDR3 sequences, roughly 4.3% seen once. Turning to this clonotype: Just one base apart from a much larger clone, this may be a read error.

Germline lookup yields CDR1 SGHNT and CDR2 YENEEA. This CDR3 region has 13 residues. The genes are TRBV11-3 and TRBJ1-4; D perhaps matches TRBD1 (5 bases). The receptor's source is a human donor in good health. This chain's CDR3 is CANSPDARGKLFF. CDR3 DNA sequence: TGTGCCAACAGCCCGGACGCGAGGGGAAAACTGTTTTTT. The whole variable domain, filled in from reference TRBV11-3 and TRBJ1-4, reads EAGVVQSPRYKIIEKKQPVAFWCNPISGHNTLYWYLQNLGQGPELLIRYENEEAVDDSQLPKDRFSAERLKGVDSTLKIQPAELGDSAVYLCANSPDARGKLFFGSGTQLSVL.